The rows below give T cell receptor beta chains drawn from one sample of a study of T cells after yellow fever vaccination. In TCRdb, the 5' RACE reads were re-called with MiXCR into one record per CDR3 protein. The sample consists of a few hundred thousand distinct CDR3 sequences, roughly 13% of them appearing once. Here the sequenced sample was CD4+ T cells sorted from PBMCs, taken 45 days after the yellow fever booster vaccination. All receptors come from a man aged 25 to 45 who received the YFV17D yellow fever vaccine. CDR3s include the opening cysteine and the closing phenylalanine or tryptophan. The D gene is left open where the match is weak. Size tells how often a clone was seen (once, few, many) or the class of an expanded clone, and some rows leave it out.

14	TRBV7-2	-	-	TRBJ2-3	TGTGCCAGCAGCTTAGTGGCGGGAAAGGATACGCAGTATTTT	CASSLVAGKDTQYF
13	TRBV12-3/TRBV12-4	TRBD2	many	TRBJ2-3	TGTGCCACCTCTAGCGGGAGGGCAGATACGCAGTATTTT	CATSSGRADTQYF
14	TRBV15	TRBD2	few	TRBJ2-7	TGTGCCACCAGCAAAGCGGGAGCCTCCTACGAGCAGTACTTC	CATSKAGASYEQYF
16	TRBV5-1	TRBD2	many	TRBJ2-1	TGCGCCAGCAGCTTGGTCGGCGGGAGCTCCTACAATGAGCAGTTCTTC	CASSLVGGSSYNEQFF
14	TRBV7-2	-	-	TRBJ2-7	TGTGCCAGCAGCTTAGACGCTGCCACCTACGAGCAGTACTTC	CASSLDAATYEQYF
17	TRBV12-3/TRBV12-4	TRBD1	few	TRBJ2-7	TGTGCCAGCAGAATACTCGGCCGGGACAGGGGGGGATACGAGCAGTACTTC	CASRILGRDRGGYEQYF
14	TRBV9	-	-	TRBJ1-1	TGTGCCAGCAGCGTAGGTCAGGGGAGAACTGAAGCTTTCTTT	CASSVGQGRTEAFF
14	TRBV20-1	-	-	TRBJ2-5	TGCAGTGCTAGATTATGGGACTCCTTAGAGACCCAGTACTTC	CSARLWDSLETQYF
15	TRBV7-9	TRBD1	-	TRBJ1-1	TGTGCCAGCAGCTCCAGGACAGGGTTTTTCACTGAAGCTTTCTTT	CASSSRTGFFTEAFF
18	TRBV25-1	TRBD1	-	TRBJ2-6	TGTGCCAGCAGTGAATCCGGGACAGGGTTAACAGGGGCCAACGTCCTGACTTTC	CASSESGTGLTGANVLTF
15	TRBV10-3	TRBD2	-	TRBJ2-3	TGTGCCATTTCAAGCGGGGTCGCTAGCACAGATACGCAGTATTTT	CAISSGVASTDTQYF
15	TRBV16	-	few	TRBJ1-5	TGTGCCAGCAGTCCGGACAGACTAAGCAATCAGCCCCAGCATTTT	CASSPDRLSNQPQHF
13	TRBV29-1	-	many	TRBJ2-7	TGCAGCGCCGGAAAGGGTTACGGGTACGAGCAGTACTTC	CSAGKGYGYEQYF
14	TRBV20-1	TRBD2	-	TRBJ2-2	TGCAGTGCCCCGACTAGCGGGGGAACCGGGGAGCTGTTTTTT	CSAPTSGGTGELFF
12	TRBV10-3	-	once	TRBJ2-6	TGTGCCATCTTTTCTGCGGCCAACGTCCTGACTTTC	CAIFSAANVLTF
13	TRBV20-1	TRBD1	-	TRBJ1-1	TGCAGTGCTCTTGAAACAGGGGATACTGAAGCTTTCTTT	CSALETGDTEAFF
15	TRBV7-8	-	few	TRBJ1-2	TGTGCCAGCACCCCGGCCAAGGGGCTAGGCTATGGCTACACCTTC	CASTPAKGLGYGYTF
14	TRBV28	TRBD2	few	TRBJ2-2	TGTGCCAGCAGGGCGGGAGGTTCCACCGGGGAGCTGTTTTTT	CASRAGGSTGELFF
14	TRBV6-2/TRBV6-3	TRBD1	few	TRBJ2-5	TGTGCCAGCAGTCGCGACAGGGGCACTGAGACCCAGTACTTC	CASSRDRGTETQYF
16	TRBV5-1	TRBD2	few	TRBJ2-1	TGCGCCAGCAGCTTGGAGTCGGGACTAGCGGGCAATGAGCAGTTCTTC	CASSLESGLAGNEQFF
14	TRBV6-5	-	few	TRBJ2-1	TGTGCCAGCACCACTCGTCAGGGGGGAAATGAGCAGTTCTTC	CASTTRQGGNEQFF
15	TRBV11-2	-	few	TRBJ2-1	TGTGCCAGCAGCCAAAGGGGAATCCCCTACAATGAGCAGTTCTTC	CASSQRGIPYNEQFF
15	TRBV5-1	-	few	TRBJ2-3	TGCGCCAGCTGGGCGGGGAACCCTAGCACAGATACGCAGTATTTT	CASWAGNPSTDTQYF
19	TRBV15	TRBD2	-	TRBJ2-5	TGTGCCACCAGCAGAGATCCCCTCGCCGGGACTAGCGGCCAAGAGACCCAGTACTTC	CATSRDPLAGTSGQETQYF
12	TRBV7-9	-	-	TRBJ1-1	TGTGCCACCACCCGGGGCGACACTGAAGCTTTCTTT	CATTRGDTEAFF
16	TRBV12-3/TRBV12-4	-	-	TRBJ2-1	TGTGCCAGCAGTTTAAGCGCGAGCGCGAGAGGGGTCGAGCAGTTCTTC	CASSLSASARGVEQFF
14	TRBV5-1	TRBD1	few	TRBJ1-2	TGCGCCAGCAGCTCGGGGACAGAGACGAATGGCTACACCTTC	CASSSGTETNGYTF
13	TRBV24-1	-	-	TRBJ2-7	TGTGCCACCAGACGTGCGGTCTCCTACGAGCAGTACTTC	CATRRAVSYEQYF
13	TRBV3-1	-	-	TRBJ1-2	TGTGCCAGCAGCAGACAGGATAGCTATGGCTACACCTTC	CASSRQDSYGYTF
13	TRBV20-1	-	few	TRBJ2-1	TGCAGTGCTAGACCTAATTCCTACAATGAGCAGTTCTTC	CSARPNSYNEQFF
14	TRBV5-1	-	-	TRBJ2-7	TGCGCCAGCAGCTGGGATAGGGAGGTTCCCGAGCAGTACTTC	CASSWDREVPEQYF
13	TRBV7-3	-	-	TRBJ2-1	TGTGCCAGCAGCTTAACCACGAGAGGTTGGCAGTTCTTC	CASSLTTRGWQFF
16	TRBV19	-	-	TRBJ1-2	TGTGCCAGTAGTATCGGGAGAGGGGCAAGGCACTATGGCTACACCTTC	CASSIGRGARHYGYTF
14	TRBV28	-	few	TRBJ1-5	TGTGCCAGCAGCCTAGACAGCCTCAATCAGCCCCAGCATTTT	CASSLDSLNQPQHF
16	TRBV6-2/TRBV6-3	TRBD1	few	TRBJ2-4	TGTGCCAGCAGCCTCGGGTCTTCACAGGGGGTAGTCATTCAGTACTTC	CASSLGSSQGVVIQYF
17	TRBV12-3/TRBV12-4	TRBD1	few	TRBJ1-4	TGTGCCAGCAGCCTAGAGTGGACAGGGAGGGGGGGTGAAAAACTGTTTTTT	CASSLEWTGRGGEKLFF
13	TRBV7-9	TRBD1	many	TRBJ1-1	TGTGCCAGCTCACGGACAGGGGTTACTGAAGCTTTCTTT	CASSRTGVTEAFF
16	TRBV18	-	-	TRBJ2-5	TGTGCCAGCTCACCGACTACGGGCCAGGTTCAAGAGACCCAGTACTTC	CASSPTTGQVQETQYF
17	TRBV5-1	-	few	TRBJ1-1	TGCGCCAGCAGCTTGGGGTCGATTGGGGGCGCGGACACTGAAGCTTTCTTT	CASSLGSIGGADTEAFF
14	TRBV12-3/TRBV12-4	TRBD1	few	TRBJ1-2	TGTGCCAGCAGTTTGGACAGGGGGACCTATGGCTACACCTTC	CASSLDRGTYGYTF
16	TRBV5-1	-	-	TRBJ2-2	TGCGCCAGCACCAGAGTCGGGACAAAGAACACCGGGGAGCTGTTTTTT	CASTRVGTKNTGELFF
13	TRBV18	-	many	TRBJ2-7	TGTGCCAGCTCCCCTGATCAGGATTACGAGCAGTACTTC	CASSPDQDYEQYF